The 11 T cell receptor beta chains reported below all come from one sample, sequenced in a study of shared clonotypes between healthy human individuals. Here immunoSEQ multiplex PCR was the method, and the copy in TCRdb shows in-frame clones only, minus some. The top ten clones hold approximately 13% of a sample with some 510,000 clones, 75% to 85% of them seen once. The sequencing sample was made of PBMCs. The receptors stem from a woman in her 40s in good health. Some clones in this sample may be carry-over from other donors' samples.

The V gene is TRBV28, the J gene TRBJ2-3; 14 positions match TRBD2. V shed 6 bases, J shed 2 bases, and the junction held 10 bases outside the gene matches. The CDR3 sequence is 18 residues long. Germline loops: CDR1 MDHEN, CDR2 SYDVKM. The DNA for the CDR3 is TGTGCCAGCAGCCCGATTGGGACTAGCGGGAGCCACACAGATACGCAGTATTTT. This codes for CASSPIGTSGSHTDTQYF.

The V gene is TRBV7-7, the J gene TRBJ2-7; possible D gene TRBD1, 5 bases. Trimming stripped 5 bases from V and 1 base from J, with 12 bases between. This CDR3 region has 14 residues. CDR1 and CDR2 from the germline V gene are SSHAT and FNYEAQ (reference sequence). The CDR3: CASSENAGSYEQYF. Written as DNA, the CDR3 is TGTGCCAGCAGCGAAAACGCAGGGTCCTACGAGCAGTACTTC.

The chain couples TRBV6-5 to TRBJ2-3; TRBD2 agrees at 7 bases. V lost 6 bases, J lost 10 bases, and 7 bases stayed unmatched. The CDR3 consists of 12 residues. CDR1 MNHEY and CDR2 SVGAGI come from the germline V gene. DNA of the CDR3: TGTGCCAGCAGCCCCACTAGCGTTCCGCAGTATTTT. This sequence encodes CASSPTSVPQYF.

The chain employs TRBV19 and TRBJ2-7; D unresolved. The V end lost 5 bases, the J end lost 0 bases, and 11 bases lay between the germline ends. The CDR3 loop spans 14 amino acids. Looked up from germline, CDR1 is LNHDA and CDR2 is SQIVND (reference sequence). The CDR3: CASSPRTPSYEQYF. CDR3 bases: TGTGCCAGTAGTCCCCGGACCCCCTCCTACGAGCAGTACTTC.

This CDR3 reads CATSLRERDTQYF. In DNA form, the CDR3 reads TGTGCCACCAGTCTGAGGGAGAGAGATACGCAGTATTTT. The gene calls are TRBV15 and TRBJ2-3; a weak D match, TRBD2 (5 bases). CDR1 LNHNV and CDR2 YYDKDF come from the germline V gene (reference sequence). This CDR3 region has 13 residues. With 6 bases removed from V and 5 bases from J, the gap between germline ends came to 12 bases.

CDR3 bases: TGTGCCAGTAGTACACTCAGGGTGGGACAGCCCCAGCATTTT. Amino acids: CASSTLRVGQPQHF. The J gene is TRBJ1-5, the V gene TRBV19, with D perhaps TRBD1 (5 bases). The germline V and J ends were trimmed by 4 bases and 7 bases, with 14 bases remaining between them. The CDR3 has 14 residues. In germline, CDR1 is LNHDA, CDR2 SQIVND (reference sequence).

CDR3 in amino acids: CASSQDLSTDTQYF. Here the CDR3 DNA reads TGTGCCAGCAGCCAGGACCTAAGCACAGATACGCAGTATTTT. The rearrangement joins TRBV2 to TRBJ2-3; D is unclear. The ends were cut back, 6 bases at V and 0 bases at J, with 10 bases in the middle. CDR3 length equals 14 residues. Germline CDR1 SNHLY, CDR2 FYNNEI.

The genes are TRBV4-2 and TRBJ2-1; D is unclear. The germline V gene encodes CDR1 LGHNA and CDR2 YNFKEQ. The CDR3 is 16 amino acids. The germline V and J ends were trimmed by 0 bases and 0 bases, with 9 bases remaining between them. The DNA of the CDR3 is TGTGCCAGCAGCCAAGATGTTGGCGGCTCCTACAATGAGCAGTTCTTC. It translates to CASSQDVGGSYNEQFF.

This rearrangement joins TRBV7-2 to TRBJ2-1; TRBD1 aligns across 8 bases. The CDR3 covers 16 residues. Germline CDR1 and CDR2: SGHTA and FQGNSA. The junction had 8 bases not matched to a gene; V was cut back by 0 bases and J by 7 bases. The CDR3 here is CASSLALGQGKNEQFF. CDR3 sequence (DNA): TGTGCCAGCAGCTTAGCGCTTGGACAGGGTAAAAATGAGCAGTTCTTC.

In this sample, this clone turned up a few times. The chain joins TRBV10-2 to TRBJ2-6; D gene unclear. This CDR3 contains 14 residues. The V end was cut by 4 bases, the J end by 4 bases, with 8 bases between. CDR1 is WSHSY and CDR2 is SAAADI in the germline V gene. The CDR3, as DNA: TGCGCCAGCAGTGGGGCGTCCGGGGCCAACGTCCTGACTTTC. Protein: CASSGASGANVLTF.

V is TRBV10-1 and J is TRBJ1-1; 8 bases line up with TRBD1. The V gene's germline CDR1 is WNHNN and CDR2 SYGVQD (reference sequence). The CDR3 has 13 residues. The V segment lost 6 bases and the J segment 4 bases; nucleotides outside the gene matches: 4. For the CDR3, the DNA is TGCGCCAGCAGCAGGGGGCTGGGCACTGAAGCTTTCTTT. Translation gives CASSRGLGTEAFF.